These 18 T cell receptor beta chains originate from one sample sequenced in a study of blood T cell repertoires in COVID-19. Data came from immunoSEQ multiplex PCR; TCRdb stores just in-frame clones and leaves some out. The top ten clones hold approximately 10% of a sample with roughly 75,000 clones, over 75% of them seen once. The sample comprised peripheral blood. These receptors were taken from a man in his fifties or sixties with acute or convalescent COVID-19.

This chain uses TRBV5-6 with TRBJ1-6; unclear D gene. The CDR3 sequence is 16 residues long. The V end lost 2 bases, the J end lost 0 bases, and 9 bases lay between the germline ends. CDR1 and CDR2 (germline): SGHDT, YYEEEE. The chain's CDR3 is CASSFGSYSYNSPLHF. For the CDR3, the DNA is TGTGCCAGCAGCTTTGGCTCTTACTCCTATAATTCACCCCTCCACTTT.

The gene calls are TRBV6-5 and TRBJ1-1; D ambiguous. From germline, CDR1 is MNHEY and CDR2 SVGAGI. The CDR3 is 14 amino acids. Trimming pared 5 bases from V and 6 bases from J, leaving 16 bases between. CDR3 region: CASSPSTVYPEAFF. CDR3 coding DNA: TGTGCCAGCAGTCCCTCGACTGTTTACCCTGAAGCTTTCTTT.

J is TRBJ2-3 and V is TRBV29-1; 9 nucleotides align to TRBD1. The CDR3 totals 12 residues. The V gene end was trimmed by 6 bases and the J gene end by 3 bases; junction bases not matched to a gene: 1. Germline V gives CDR1 SQVTM, CDR2 ANQGSEA. CDR3 coding DNA: TGCAGCGTGGACAGGGGAACAGATACGCAGTATTTT. Protein sequence: CSVDRGTDTQYF.

The CDR3 coding sequence is TGTGCCAGCAGCCAAGGCTTACTAAAGAGCGGGAGGATTGAGCAGTTCTTC. It codes for CASSQGLLKSGRIEQFF. This chain joins TRBV4-2 and TRBJ2-1; TRBD2 matches at 9 bases. Looked up from germline, CDR1 is LGHNA and CDR2 is YNFKEQ. J was trimmed by 9 bases and V by 1 base; bases with no gene match: 13. The length of the CDR3 is 17 residues.

The chain carries TRBV4-3 and TRBJ2-7; 11 bases match TRBD2. Trimming cost V 3 bases and J 1 base; bases outside gene matches: 8. This CDR3 contains 17 residues. Germline assignment: CDR1 LGHNA and CDR2 YSLEER. CDR3 protein: CASSQDRTSGSSYEQYF. CDR3 DNA: TGCGCCAGCAGCCAGGATCGGACTAGCGGGTCATCCTACGAGCAGTACTTC.

The rearrangement joins TRBV5-1 to TRBJ2-7, with 7 bases lining up with TRBD1. V lost 2 bases, J lost 6 bases, and 5 bases stayed unmatched. Germline assignment: CDR1 SGHRS and CDR2 YFSETQ. This CDR3 region has 13 residues. This chain's CDR3 is CASSFNRGSEQYF. The CDR3 DNA follows: TGCGCCAGCAGCTTTAACAGGGGCTCCGAGCAGTACTTC. The full variable domain, its missing parts supplied by reference TRBV5-1 and TRBJ2-7, is KAGVTQTPRYLIKTRGQQVTLSCSPISGHRSVSWYQQTPGQGLQFLFEYFSETQRNKGNFPGRFSGRQFSNSRSEMNVSTLELGDSALYLCASSFNRGSEQYFGPGTRLTVT.

V gene TRBV25-1 combines with J gene TRBJ2-6; 9 bases are a match to TRBD1. V was pared by 5 bases and J by 1 base, with 6 bases of the junction left unmatched. There are 17 residues in the CDR3. CDR1 and CDR2 from the germline V gene are MGHDK and SYGVNS. CDR3 nucleotides: TGTGCCAGCAGTAAACAGGGGGCCGAGTCTGGGGCCAACGTCCTGACTTTC. Protein sequence: CASSKQGAESGANVLTF.

V is TRBV7-3 and J is TRBJ2-3, with D perhaps TRBD2 (5 bases). This CDR3 region has 14 residues. Trimming pared 5 bases from V and 0 bases from J, leaving 9 bases between. CDR1 and CDR2 (germline): SGHTA, FQGTGA. The CDR3, as DNA: TGTGCCAGCAGCCTCGGACTTAGCACAGATACGCAGTATTTT. It translates to CASSLGLSTDTQYF. The full variable domain, rest sourced from reference TRBV7-3 and TRBJ2-3, is GAGVSQTPSNKVTEKGKYVELRCDPISGHTALYWYRQSLGQGPEFLIYFQGTGAADDSGLPNDRFFAVRPEGSVSTLKIQRTERGDSAVYLCASSLGLSTDTQYFGPGTRLTVL.

The V and J genes are TRBV20-1 and TRBJ2-3, with 7 positions matching TRBD2. V shed 3 bases, J shed 4 bases, and the junction held 7 bases outside the gene matches. Germline CDR1 reads DFQATT; CDR2 reads SNEGSKA (reference sequence). The CDR3 totals 14 residues. The CDR3 sequence is CSASLGGSADTQYF. In DNA, the CDR3 is TGCAGTGCTAGTCTAGGCGGGAGCGCAGATACGCAGTATTTT.

CDR3: CASSQGDRTGPDTQYF. For the CDR3, the DNA is TGTGCCAGCAGCCAAGGGGACCGGACAGGCCCAGATACGCAGTATTTT. V usage is TRBV4-2 and J usage is TRBJ2-3, with 7 positions matching TRBD1. This CDR3 is built from 16 residues. Trimming removed 1 base from V and 4 bases from J; junction bases left unmatched: 8. CDR1 LGHNA and CDR2 YNFKEQ come from the germline V gene.

The V gene is TRBV18, the J gene TRBJ2-7; 10 bases are shared with TRBD1. The CDR3 loop spans 14 amino acids. Germline-derived CDR1 and CDR2 are KGHSH and LQKENI. The J segment lost 12 bases and the V segment lost 4 bases, leaving 12 bases of the junction unmatched. In DNA form, the CDR3 reads TGTGCCAGCTCACAAAATCCGGGACAGGGGAGTGCGTACTTC. Translated: CASSQNPGQGSAYF.

The chain joins TRBV6-4 to TRBJ2-1, with 7 bases aligning to TRBD2. Germline loops: CDR1 MRHNA, CDR2 SNTAGT. The CDR3 covers 16 residues. V shed 2 bases and J 0 bases; nucleotides not matched to a gene: 4. The CDR3 nucleotides read TGTGCCAGCAGTGACGGACGCGGGAGCTCCTACAATGAGCAGTTCTTC. Its translation is CASSDGRGSSYNEQFF.

The chain combines TRBV7-2 with TRBJ2-7; the match to TRBD2 covers 8 bases. This CDR3 spans 16 amino acids. Germline V CDR1 and CDR2: SGHTA, FQGNSA. After removal of 1 base from V and 1 base from J, the junction contained 6 bases not matched to a gene. For the CDR3, the DNA is TGTGCCAGCAGCTTAGTTACCGGGACTAGTTCCTACGAGCAGTACTTC. This codes for CASSLVTGTSSYEQYF.

The V gene is TRBV29-1, the J gene TRBJ1-2; possible D gene TRBD1, 5 bases. The V and J ends lost 4 bases and 0 bases respectively, with 15 bases between them. The CDR3 length is 15 residues. The germline V gene encodes CDR1 SQVTM and CDR2 ANQGSEA. The chain's CDR3 is CSVGMTAIPNYGYTF. The CDR3, as DNA: TGCAGCGTTGGAATGACAGCGATTCCTAACTATGGCTACACCTTC.

The V and J genes are TRBV6-4 and TRBJ2-2; 10 bases are shared with TRBD2. The CDR3 is made up of 15 amino acids. J was trimmed by 1 base and V by 6 bases; bases with no gene match: 2. Germline V lookup: CDR1 MRHNA, CDR2 SNTAGT. The CDR3 is CASSRTSGNTGELFF. The DNA for the CDR3 is TGTGCCAGCAGCCGGACTAGCGGGAACACCGGGGAGCTGTTTTTT.

The chain links TRBV19 to TRBJ1-3; a possible D gene is TRBD1 (5 bases). The CDR3 runs to 15 residues. Trimming removed 3 bases at V and 2 bases at J, with 11 bases between. Germline CDR1 reads LNHDA; CDR2 reads SQIVND (reference sequence). CDR3 amino acids: CASSIMGTAGNTIYF. CDR3 coding DNA: TGTGCCAGTAGTATTATGGGGACTGCTGGAAACACCATATATTTT.

V gene TRBV28 combines with J gene TRBJ1-5, with a weak D call TRBD1 (6 bases). V was pared by 7 bases and J by 5 bases, with 15 bases between. The CDR3 has 14 residues. Germline loops: CDR1 MDHEN, CDR2 SYDVKM. The CDR3 reads CASKAGQGHQPQHF. CDR3 nucleotide sequence: TGTGCCAGCAAAGCCGGCCAGGGGCATCAGCCCCAGCATTTT. Full variable domain (remainder filled in from reference TRBV28 and TRBJ1-5): DVKVTQSSRYLVKRTGEKVFLECVQDMDHENMFWYRQDPGLGLRLIYFSYDVKMKEKGDIPEGYSVSREKKERFSLILESASTNQTSMYLCASKAGQGHQPQHFGDGTRLSIL.

The rearrangement links TRBV19 to TRBJ2-7, with TRBD1 matching over 8 bases. The CDR3 extends over 16 amino acids. V was pared by 0 bases and J by 2 bases, with 6 bases of the junction left unmatched. Germline CDR1 and CDR2: LNHDA and SQIVND (reference sequence). This CDR3 is CASSIDRDRTTYEQYF. CDR3 DNA sequence: TGTGCCAGTAGTATAGATCGGGACAGGACAACCTACGAGCAGTACTTC.